This T cell receptor (beta chain) was sequenced during a study of T-cell reconstitution after alpha-beta-depleted transplantation in children. Overall study results and limits: Approximately two months post-transplant, alpha-beta T cells reportedly originated from several hundred expanded graft clones. Surviving recipient T cells and thymic progenitors produced the high day-60 TCRbeta diversity seen in some patients.

Germline values: CDR1 SEHNR, CDR2 FQNEAQ (reference sequence). The CDR3 spans 13 residues. The TCRbeta library incorporated unique molecular identifiers. In TCRdb, the PCR reads were re-called with MiXCR into one record per CDR3 protein. The sample includes fewer than 250,000 distinct CDR3 sequences, roughly 7.7% of them seen just once. A few counts support this clonotype. Its antigen is still unknown. A read error may explain this, as a much larger clone is one base away. The sequencing used PBMCs, mostly from graft donor cells, collected 180 days after TCRalphabeta/CD19-depleted stem cell transplant. The receptor comes from a male patient younger than 18 who had a stem cell transplant for acute lymphoblastic leukemia, so the T cells may come from the graft donor. The rearrangement joins TRBV7-9 to TRBJ1-1, with 7 bases matching TRBD1. The chain's CDR3 is CSSSFPGTEGAFF. Written as DNA, the CDR3 is TGTTCCAGCAGCTTCCCCGGGACAGAGGGGGCTTTCTTT.